What follows are 22 T cell receptor beta chains derived from one specimen sequenced in a study of cytomegalovirus exposure and HLA in healthy donors. Produced via immunoSEQ multiplex PCR; TCRdb's table is partial and in-frame only. The sample holds approximately 120,000 clones, 90% to 95% seen once. The sample was PBMCs. The receptors here all came from a woman under 30 in good health and CMV-seronegative.

The V and J genes are TRBV2 and TRBJ1-2, with 7 bases identical to TRBD1. Per germline, CDR1 SNHLY and CDR2 FYNNEI. V was clipped by 1 base and J by 3 bases; unmatched bases: 8. The CDR3 spans 16 residues. The CDR3 sequence is CASSEGGTVTDYGYTF. CDR3 sequence (DNA): TGTGCCAGCAGTGAAGGAGGGACAGTTACGGACTATGGCTACACCTTC.

V usage is TRBV27 and J usage is TRBJ2-3; 10 bases align to TRBD1. The CDR3 runs to 16 residues. Germline-derived CDR1 and CDR2 are MNHEY and SMNVEV (reference sequence). J lost 5 bases, V lost 5 bases, and 10 bases had no gene match. CDR3 DNA sequence: TGTGCCAGCAGTCCAAAGGACAGGGGGGTACAAGATACGCAGTATTTT. The encoded protein is CASSPKDRGVQDTQYF.

The chain uses TRBV15 and TRBJ2-5; 11 nucleotides align to TRBD2. The V gene end was trimmed by 2 bases and the J gene end by 5 bases; junction bases not matched to a gene: 10. The germline CDR1 and CDR2 sequences are LNHNV and YYDKDF (reference sequence). The CDR3 consists of 17 residues. In DNA, the CDR3 is TGTGCCACCAGCAGAAAACTAGCGGGGGCCCCCAGCGAGACCCAGTACTTC. Translation: CATSRKLAGAPSETQYF.

CDR3: CASSLYSSPYEQYF. The CDR3 DNA follows: TGTGCCAGCAGCTTGTACTCTAGCCCCTACGAGCAGTACTTC. This chain joins TRBV5-4 and TRBJ2-7; tentatively, D is TRBD2 (5 bases). Germline V gene data show CDR1 as SGHNT and CDR2 as YYREEE (reference sequence). V shed 1 base and J shed 2 bases, with 10 bases lying between them. This CDR3 comprises 14 residues.

V usage is TRBV7-3 and J usage is TRBJ2-1; weak D call: TRBD1 (6 bases). V lost 0 bases, J lost 7 bases, and 7 bases lay in between. Germline V gene data show CDR1 as SGHTA and CDR2 as FQGTGA. The CDR3 consists of 13 residues. CDR3 nucleotide sequence: TGTGCCAGCAGCTTAACGGGGGCTAATGAGCAGTTCTTC. Translating gives CASSLTGANEQFF.

This clone was found a few times. V is TRBV29-1 and J is TRBJ1-1, with D possibly TRBD1 on 6 matching bases. There are 14 residues in the CDR3. Germline CDR1 and CDR2: SQVTM and ANQGSEA. DNA of the CDR3: TGCACCTATGGGAGGGGGGCTGTATACACTGAAGCTTTCTTT. It encodes CTYGRGAVYTEAFF.

J is TRBJ2-7 and V is TRBV9; TRBD1 matches at 7 bases. CDR1 and CDR2 (germline): SGDLS, YYNGEE. This CDR3 is 16 amino acids long. J was trimmed by 3 bases and V by 0 bases; bases with no gene match: 9. CDR3 sequence: CASSVEASGTDYEQYF. CDR3 in DNA: TGTGCCAGCAGCGTAGAGGCCTCCGGGACAGACTACGAGCAGTACTTC. The whole variable domain, filled in from reference TRBV9 and TRBJ2-7, reads DSGVTQTPKHLITATGQRVTLRCSPRSGDLSVYWYQQSLDQGLQFLIQYYNGEERAKGNILERFSAQQFPDLHSELNLSSLELGDSALYFCASSVEASGTDYEQYFGPGTRLTVT.

The chain couples TRBV7-9 to TRBJ1-4; 7 bases agree with TRBD1. This CDR3 has 16 amino acids. Trimming cost V 2 bases and J 0 bases; bases outside gene matches: 3. Germline V gives CDR1 SEHNR, CDR2 FQNEAQ (reference sequence). As DNA, the CDR3 is TGTGCCAGCAGCTTAATGGGGACAGCAACTAATGAAAAACTGTTTTTT. This sequence encodes CASSLMGTATNEKLFF.

This clone came up once. This chain links TRBV10-2 with TRBJ2-3; 14 bases are shared with TRBD2. Losses at the gene ends were 7 bases for V and 6 bases for J; bases not matched to a gene: 9. CDR3 length: 16 amino acids. The germline CDR1 and CDR2 sequences are WSHSY and SAAADI. The DNA for the CDR3 is TGCGCCAGCACCATGGGACTAGCGGGAGTTGTCGATACGCAGTATTTT. It codes for CASTMGLAGVVDTQYF.

V gene TRBV6-5 combines with J gene TRBJ2-1, with 13 bases that match TRBD2. The V segment lost 6 bases and the J segment 12 bases; nucleotides outside the gene matches: 8. This CDR3 has 14 amino acids. The germline V gene encodes CDR1 MNHEY and CDR2 SVGAGI. CDR3 coding DNA: TGTGCCAGCAGCCAAGGACTAGCGGGGGCCGGGCAGTTCTTC. This sequence encodes CASSQGLAGAGQFF.

This clone turned up a few times. This chain connects TRBV6-1 to TRBJ1-2; a possible D gene is TRBD1 (6 bases). CDR1 and CDR2 (germline): MNHNS, SASEGT. This CDR3 contains 15 residues. V lost 6 bases and J lost 1, with 15 bases in between. CDR3 DNA: TGTGCCAGCAGCAAGGACAGTGCCATTAACTATGGCTACACCTTC. Translating it yields CASSKDSAINYGYTF.

The chain uses TRBV30 and TRBJ2-5; perhaps TRBD1 as D (6 bases). The CDR3 is made up of 15 amino acids. V was cut by 0 bases and J by 7 bases, with 18 bases left in between. Germline V CDR1 and CDR2: GTSNPN, SVGIG (reference sequence). CDR3 DNA sequence: TGTGCCTGGAGTGTACGGAGTAGACAGGCTGGGACCCAGTACTTC. Its translation: CAWSVRSRQAGTQYF.

The rearrangement uses TRBV5-4 and TRBJ2-5, with 7 bases aligning to TRBD1. The CDR3 has 14 residues. Per germline, CDR1 SGHNT and CDR2 YYREEE (reference sequence). With 4 bases clipped from V and 1 base from J, the junction kept 4 bases outside the gene matches. The DNA for the CDR3 is TGTGCCAGCAGCCGAACAGGGGCCCAAGAGACCCAGTACTTC. Its translation: CASSRTGAQETQYF.

The chain links TRBV7-9 to TRBJ1-2, with 8 bases aligning to TRBD1. V was clipped by 6 bases and J by 7 bases; unmatched bases: 7. Germline-derived CDR1 and CDR2 are SEHNR and FQNEAQ (reference sequence). The CDR3 sequence is 13 residues long. The CDR3 loop is CASRQDRESGYTF. In DNA, the CDR3 is TGTGCCAGCAGACAGGACAGGGAATCTGGCTACACCTTC.

J is TRBJ2-1 and V is TRBV30; possibly TRBD1 for D (6 bases). This CDR3 contains 15 residues. Trimming cost V 3 bases and J 2 bases, with 14 bases left between them. Germline V gene sequence: CDR1 GTSNPN, CDR2 SVGIG (reference sequence). As DNA, the CDR3 is TGTGCCTGGAGGGCCCTACAGGGCACCTACAATGAGCAGTTCTTC. This sequence encodes CAWRALQGTYNEQFF.

Note on this clone: Additional DNA sequences in this sample encode the identical CDR3. This chain connects TRBV4-1 to TRBJ2-2; D is ambiguous. Germline V gene data show CDR1 as MGHRA and CDR2 as YSYEKL. The CDR3 has 14 residues. V was clipped by 4 bases and J by 1 base, with 7 bases between them. This chain's CDR3 is CASSRPGNTGELFF. The CDR3 DNA follows: TGCGCCAGCAGCCGTCCAGGGAACACCGGGGAGCTGTTTTTT.

The chain combines TRBV27 with TRBJ2-3; no firm D call. The CDR3 sequence is 13 residues long. The germline gives CDR1 MNHEY, CDR2 SMNVEV (reference sequence). The V end lost 3 bases, the J end lost 11 bases, and 15 bases lay between the germline ends. This CDR3 reads CASSFLGTHEQYF. In DNA form, the CDR3 reads TGTGCCAGCAGTTTTTTGGGCACCCACGAGCAGTATTTT.

The rearrangement joins TRBV28 to TRBJ2-7, with TRBD2 matching over 8 bases. This CDR3 comprises 15 residues. CDR1 and CDR2 from the germline V gene are MDHEN and SYDVKM. V shed 6 bases, J shed 3 bases, and the junction held 10 bases outside the gene matches. CDR3 sequence (DNA): TGTGCCAGCAGCCGAAGTGACGGGGGGGTCTACGAGCAGTACTTC. Translating gives CASSRSDGGVYEQYF.

The chain has TRBV30 and TRBJ1-6; tentatively, D is TRBD1 (5 bases). The CDR3 length is 14 residues. V was shortened by 2 bases and J by 9 bases, with 14 bases between the two germline ends. Germline loops: CDR1 GTSNPN, CDR2 SVGIG (reference sequence). CDR3 amino acids: CAWSSGVEGSPLHF. CDR3 DNA: TGTGCCTGGAGTTCGGGGGTAGAGGGTTCACCCCTCCACTTT.

The chain couples TRBV6-1 to TRBJ1-2, with 9 positions matching TRBD1. V gave up 2 bases and J gave up 5 bases; unmatched junction bases: 6. CDR1 and CDR2 (germline): MNHNS, SASEGT. The CDR3 sequence is 15 residues long. The CDR3 here is CASSEIGTGIYGYTF. CDR3 DNA sequence: TGTGCCAGCAGTGAAATAGGGACAGGGATATATGGCTACACCTTC.

This sequence joins TRBV10-3 and TRBJ2-1, with 9 bases aligning to TRBD2. Trimming at V came to 8 bases and at J to 5 bases, leaving 10 bases not matched to a gene. CDR3 length equals 15 residues. The germline CDR1 and CDR2 sequences are ENHRY and SYGVKD. The CDR3 here is CAIRTGAGGDNEQFF. CDR3 bases: TGTGCCATCCGTACGGGGGCGGGGGGGGACAATGAGCAGTTCTTC.

The gene calls are TRBV4-1 and TRBJ2-3; the D gene is possibly TRBD2 (6 bases). CDR1 and CDR2 (germline): MGHRA, YSYEKL. V was trimmed by 3 bases and J by 1 base, leaving 14 bases between them. The CDR3 contains 16 residues. The CDR3 nucleotides read TGCGCCAGCAGCCAGGGTTGGGACTGGCGCACAGATACGCAGTATTTT. It encodes CASSQGWDWRTDTQYF.